A single sample is the source of the 16 T cell receptor beta chains below, sequenced in a study of Tregs in tolerant kidney transplant recipients. The antigens these receptors bind are not known. The protocol was immunoSEQ multiplex PCR, while the TCRdb copy is restricted to in-frame clones and leaves out a portion. The repertoire holds about 21,000 clones, with just over 65% as singletons. Material for sequencing was Tregs from blood cultured with allogeneic cells. Receptors originate from a human donor in good health.

In this sample, this clone is medium-sized. V and J are TRBV30 and TRBJ1-6; unclear D gene. V was trimmed by 1 base and J by 9 bases, leaving 10 bases between them. The CDR3 loop spans 13 amino acids. Germline V gene lookup returns CDR1 GTSNPN and CDR2 SVGIG (reference sequence). In DNA, the CDR3 is TGTGCCTGGAGTGCTACAGATGGTTCACCCCTCCACTTT. Residues: CAWSATDGSPLHF.

The V call is TRBV18, the J call TRBJ2-7; perhaps TRBD1 as D (5 bases). The V gene lost 5 bases and the J gene lost 0 bases, with 8 bases spanning the gap. The germline V gene encodes CDR1 KGHSH and CDR2 LQKENI. CDR3 size: 13 residues. As DNA, the CDR3 is TGTGCCAGCTCAAACACAGGCTCCTACGAGCAGTACTTC. Translated, it gives CASSNTGSYEQYF.

This clone showed up just a few times. The CDR3 loop is CASRGGSPNTGELFF. CDR3 DNA: TGCGCCAGCAGAGGTGGAAGCCCCAACACCGGGGAGCTGTTTTTT. This chain joins TRBV5-1 and TRBJ2-2, with D hard to call. Germline-derived CDR1 and CDR2 are SGHRS and YFSETQ. The length of the CDR3 is 15 residues. V was shortened by 5 bases and J by 2 bases, with 13 bases between the two germline ends.

This chain links TRBV9 with TRBJ2-5, with TRBD2 matching 8 bases. The germline V gene has CDR1 SGDLS and CDR2 YYNGEE. This CDR3 is built from 14 residues. V lost 10 bases and J lost 3; bases outside the gene matches: 11. CDR3 residues: CAGSGGAGEETQYF. CDR3 DNA: TGTGCCGGGAGTGGTGGAGCGGGAGAAGAGACCCAGTACTTC.

The chain is built from TRBV7-9 and TRBJ1-6, with D perhaps matching TRBD1 (6 bases). Germline CDR1 is SEHNR and CDR2 is FQNEAQ (reference sequence). V was clipped by 3 bases and J by 7 bases, with 13 bases between them. The CDR3 has 15 residues. DNA of the CDR3: TGTGCCAGCAGCTTTAACTCGCAGGGGAATTCACCCCTCCACTTT. Protein: CASSFNSQGNSPLHF. Supplemented by reference TRBV7-9 and TRBJ1-6, the full variable domain reads DTGVSQNPRHKITKRGQNVTFRCDPISEHNRLYWYRQTLGQGPEFLTYFQNEAQLEKSRLLSDRFSAERPKGSFSTLEIQRTEQGDSAMYLCASSFNSQGNSPLHFGNGTRLTVT.

This clone has just a few counts. The chain joins TRBV6-6 to TRBJ1-6; D is unclear. Trimming cost V 6 bases and J 6 bases, with 6 bases left between them. CDR1 is MNHNY, CDR2 SVGAGI, per germline (reference sequence). The CDR3 covers 12 residues. The CDR3 loop reads CASSPINSPLHF. The CDR3 bases are TGTGCCAGCAGCCCGATTAATTCACCCCTCCACTTT.

This chain joins TRBV5-1 and TRBJ2-7, with D tentatively TRBD2 (6 bases). Germline loops: CDR1 SGHRS, CDR2 YFSETQ. CDR3 length equals 15 residues. Trimming removed 0 bases from V and 6 bases from J, with 16 bases in between. The CDR3 spells CASSLALGGVGEQYF. In DNA form, the CDR3 reads TGCGCCAGCAGCTTGGCCTTAGGAGGGGTGGGCGAGCAGTACTTC.

This clone appeared a few times. The chain is built from TRBV6-5 and TRBJ2-7; a weak D match, TRBD2 (5 bases). This CDR3 is 15 amino acids long. Trimming took 0 bases from V and 3 from J, leaving 12 bases between them. CDR1 MNHEY and CDR2 SVGAGI come from the germline V gene. This CDR3 is CASSYSRVQLYEQYF. Here the CDR3 DNA reads TGTGCCAGCAGTTACTCGCGGGTTCAACTCTACGAGCAGTACTTC.

In its sample, this clone was seen a few times. The chain links TRBV18 to TRBJ2-1; 12 bases align to TRBD2. Unmatched junction bases numbered 10, after V lost 5 bases and J lost 5 bases. Germline V gene data show CDR1 as KGHSH and CDR2 as LQKENI. The CDR3 runs to 17 residues. CDR3 loop: CASSDQRRTSGNNEQFF. In DNA form, the CDR3 reads TGTGCCAGCTCAGACCAGAGGAGGACTAGCGGGAACAATGAGCAGTTCTTC.

This clone has just a few counts. The chain joins TRBV5-1 to TRBJ2-5; TRBD2 aligns across 8 bases. Germline-derived CDR1 and CDR2 are SGHRS and YFSETQ. This CDR3 is built from 14 residues. V lost 3 bases to trimming and J lost 4 bases; unmatched junction nucleotides: 5. The CDR3 region has the DNA TGCGCCAGCAGCTCGCTGGCGGGGGGAGAGACCCAGTACTTC. Amino acid sequence: CASSSLAGGETQYF.

This clone appeared a few times. The rearrangement uses TRBV6-5 and TRBJ2-7; D unclear. Trimming took 7 bases from V and 7 from J, leaving 17 bases between them. CDR1 is MNHEY, CDR2 SVGAGI, per germline. The CDR3 spans 13 residues. CDR3: CASKETVTLEQYF. The CDR3 DNA reads TGTGCCAGCAAGGAGACTGTGACACTGGAGCAGTACTTC.

This sequence joins TRBV5-5 and TRBJ2-1; D tentatively reads TRBD1 or TRBD2 (7 bases each). The CDR3 runs to 18 residues. CDR1 and CDR2 from the germline V gene are SGHKS and YYEKEE (reference sequence). V was clipped by 0 bases and J by 0 bases, with 16 bases between them. This chain's CDR3 is CASSLDRGGLASYNEQFF. CDR3 DNA sequence: TGTGCCAGCAGCTTGGACAGGGGAGGGCTTGCCTCCTACAATGAGCAGTTCTTC. Full variable domain (rest looked up from reference TRBV5-5 and TRBJ2-1): DAGVTQSPTHLIKTRGQQVTLRCSPISGHKSVSWYQQVLGQGPQFIFQYYEKEERGRGNFPDRFSARQFPNYSSELNVNALLLGDSALYLCASSLDRGGLASYNEQFFGPGTRLTVL.

This chain connects TRBV29-1 to TRBJ1-3; 10 nucleotides align to TRBD1. CDR3 length equals 15 residues. The V gene end was trimmed by 4 bases and the J gene end by 3 bases; junction bases not matched to a gene: 6. Looked up from germline, CDR1 is SQVTM and CDR2 is ANQGSEA. The CDR3 sequence is CSVAPTGGFGNTIYF. The CDR3 DNA is TGCAGCGTTGCCCCGACAGGGGGCTTTGGAAACACCATATATTTT.

V and J are TRBV30 and TRBJ1-1; D call uncertain. The CDR3 is made up of 14 amino acids. CDR1 and CDR2 (germline): GTSNPN, SVGIG (reference sequence). The germline V and J ends were trimmed by 3 bases and 0 bases, with 11 bases remaining between them. CDR3 in amino acids: CAWRITLVNTEAFF. CDR3 in DNA: TGTGCCTGGAGGATTACATTAGTGAACACTGAAGCTTTCTTT. The entire variable domain, with the rest obtained from reference TRBV30 and TRBJ1-1, is as follows: SQTIHQWPATLVQPVGSPLSLECTVEGTSNPNLYWYRQAAGRGLQLLFYSVGIGQISSEVPQNLSASRPQDRQFILSSKKLLLSDSGFYLCAWRITLVNTEAFFGQGTRLTVV.

The sample holds one count of this clone. The chain uses TRBV30 and TRBJ1-2; D is perhaps TRBD1 (5 bases). The length of the CDR3 is 13 residues. CDR1 GTSNPN and CDR2 SVGIG come from the germline V gene (reference sequence). The ends were cut back, 7 bases at V and 9 bases at J, with 21 bases in the middle. This CDR3 reads CAYPSLGEFSYTF. The CDR3 region has the DNA TGTGCCTATCCATCCTTAGGGGAGTTCAGCTACACCTTC.

The chain couples TRBV6-5 to TRBJ1-3; 7 nucleotides align to TRBD1. This CDR3 is built from 16 residues. V lost 0 bases, J lost 0 bases, and 2 bases stayed unmatched. CDR1 and CDR2 from the germline V gene are MNHEY and SVGAGI. The CDR3 loop is CASSYSDRLSGNTIYF. In DNA, the CDR3 is TGTGCCAGCAGTTACTCGGACAGGCTCTCTGGAAACACCATATATTTT.